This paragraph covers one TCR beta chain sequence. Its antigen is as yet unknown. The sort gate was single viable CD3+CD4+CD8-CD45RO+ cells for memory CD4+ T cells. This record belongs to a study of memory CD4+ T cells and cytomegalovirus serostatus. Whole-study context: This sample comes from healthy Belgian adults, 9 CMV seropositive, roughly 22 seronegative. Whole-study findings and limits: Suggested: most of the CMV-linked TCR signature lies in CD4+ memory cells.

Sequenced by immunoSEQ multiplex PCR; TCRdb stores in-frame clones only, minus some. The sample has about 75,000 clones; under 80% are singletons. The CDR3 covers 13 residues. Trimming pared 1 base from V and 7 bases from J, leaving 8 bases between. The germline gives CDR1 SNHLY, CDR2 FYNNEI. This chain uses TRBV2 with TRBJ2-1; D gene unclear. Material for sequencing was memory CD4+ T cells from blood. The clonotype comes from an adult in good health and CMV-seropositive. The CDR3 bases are TGTGCCAGCAGTGAAGAGAACGATAATGAGCAGTTCTTC. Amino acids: CASSEENDNEQFF.